The rows below give T cell receptor beta chains drawn from one sample of a study of shared clonotypes between healthy human individuals. Profiling relied on immunoSEQ multiplex PCR, and the TCRdb table lists in-frame clones only, not all of them. In the table there are about 1 million clones, under 80% of which are singletons. Material: memory CD4+ T cells sorted from blood. The receptors originated from a man aged 18 to 29 in good health. Both conserved end residues are part of each CDR3. The D gene is left open where the match is weak.

d_call	j_call	v_call	cdr3_aa
TRBD2	TRBJ2-2	TRBV7-3	CASSVAGDTGELFF
.	TRBJ2-3	TRBV4-3	CASSQDISGDTQYF
.	TRBJ2-7	TRBV12-2	CASRPDSYEQYF
.	TRBJ1-1	TRBV5-1	CASSLGANFGNTEAFF
TRBD2	TRBJ2-1	TRBV10-3	CAISERASGMLNEQFF
TRBD2	TRBJ2-7	TRBV4-3	CASSHGTSGTYEQYF
TRBD2	TRBJ2-1	TRBV7-3	CASSSAGLASNEQFF
.	TRBJ2-5	TRBV2	CASGRGRETQYF
.	TRBJ2-1	TRBV7-8	CASVAGSSYNEQFF
.	TRBJ2-1	TRBV5-1	CASSWGLSGDEQFF
.	TRBJ2-3	TRBV6-6	CATYGMSRGTDTQYF
TRBD2	TRBJ2-1	TRBV7-4	CASSLREEYNEQFF
.	TRBJ1-1	TRBV7-7	CASSPTENTEAFF
.	TRBJ1-1	TRBV7-2	CASRRGVMNTEAFF
TRBD1	TRBJ2-1	TRBV2	CASNPRDRGGNEQFF
.	TRBJ1-4	TRBV19	CASSHPTTNEKLFF
.	TRBJ2-5	TRBV10-3	CAIGSGQETQYF
.	TRBJ1-1	TRBV9	CASSVDPANTEAFF
TRBD1	TRBJ1-6	TRBV7-2	CASRFSGGGNSPLHF
.	TRBJ1-2	TRBV11-2	CASSLDQISRGGYTF
.	TRBJ2-5	TRBV25-1	CASSERTTLQETQYF
.	TRBJ2-1	TRBV5-1	CASSLAYPGNEQFF
TRBD1	TRBJ1-5	TRBV10-2	CASTSGTGTFQPQHF
.	TRBJ2-6	TRBV5-4	CASSLDRVGANVLTF
.	TRBJ1-2	TRBV5-1	CASRVIFRANYGYTF
.	TRBJ2-3	TRBV30	CAWSVDSGAVDTQYF
.	TRBJ2-1	TRBV13	CASSLQTGTINEQFF
.	TRBJ1-6	TRBV11-2	CASSYPGGGLHF
.	TRBJ1-1	TRBV10-2	CASTPTQGSTTEAFF
.	TRBJ1-5	TRBV2	CASQGDSNQPQHF
.	TRBJ1-1	TRBV28	CASSFQGRGNTEAFF
TRBD1	TRBJ1-4	TRBV10-3	CAISESTLGTGGEKLFF
.	TRBJ2-3	TRBV5-1	CASSLTESTDTQYF
TRBD1	TRBJ1-4	TRBV5-1	CASSLQGDEKLFF
TRBD1	TRBJ1-2	TRBV6-5	CASSIGTGGGGGYTF
.	TRBJ1-1	TRBV30	CAWRGGLWSRDDTEAFF
.	TRBJ1-2	TRBV5-4	CASSLAGLTNYGYTF
.	TRBJ1-3	TRBV7-2	CASSPRVSGNTIYF
.	TRBJ1-2	TRBV7-2	CASSLEGYGYTF
TRBD2	TRBJ2-5	TRBV7-6	CASSLVVGGAETQYF
TRBD1	TRBJ2-1	TRBV5-6	CASSLGDRAHEQFF
.	TRBJ2-7	TRBV5-1	CASSSGASSYEQYF
TRBD1	TRBJ2-7	TRBV7-2	CASSLGSDRDSYEQYF
.	TRBJ1-6	TRBV9	CASSPHAGDNSPLHF